The TCR beta chain described here comes from a study of beta chain features in type 1 diabetes. A CD45RO/CCR7/CD25/CD127/CD95/CD27 panel sorted naive, central memory, regulatory and stem cell-like memory CD4+ cells. This CDR3 has 13 amino acids. Germline CDR1 reads MNHEY; CDR2 reads SVGAGI. Losses at the gene ends were 6 bases for V and 14 bases for J; bases not matched to a gene: 15. Findings of the study overall: TCRB CDR3s were moderately but significantly shorter in Type 1 diabetes patients in all four CD4+ subsets.

This clone has more than one count but fewer than ten. Its antigen is currently unknown. The investigators reverse transcribed all of the isolated RNA, so they sequenced expressed TCRB transcripts. Generated by immunoSEQ multiplex PCR, the TCRdb table keeps only in-frame clones and is missing some. The sample holds 500,000 to 850,000 clones; over 11% are singletons and the top ten take roughly 0.04%. Sequencing used naive CD4+ T cells from blood. V gene TRBV6-5 combines with J gene TRBJ1-2; 7 bases line up with TRBD1. The source is a man between 18 and 29 years old with type 1 diabetes. CDR3 sequence: CASRRTGEGLDTF. Written as DNA, the CDR3 is TGTGCCAGCAGAAGGACAGGCGAAGGGTTGGATACCTTC.